Presented here are 20 T cell receptor beta chains from one specimen sequenced in a study of blood T cells in healthy people across ages. A second PCR of 7 to 11 cycles used a sample-barcoded 5' primer and a J-beta primer mix. TCRdb recomputed calls from the 5' RACE reads with MiXCR, one row per CDR3 protein. The table includes some 860,000 distinct CDR3 sequences, 56% detected once. Sequencing was done on a sample of blood. The receptors were sampled from a man aged 35-49 years in good health.

The chain uses TRBV7-3 and TRBJ2-3, with 12 positions matching TRBD2. The germline V gene encodes CDR1 SGHTA and CDR2 FQGTGA. CDR3 size: 15 residues. The V and J ends lost 6 bases and 6 bases, in that order; junction bases with no gene match: 7. The CDR3 spells CASRSSGGATDTQYF. CDR3 sequence (DNA): TGTGCCAGCAGGTCTAGCGGGGGGGCCACTGATACGCAGTATTTT.

This clonotype was detected a few times. The chain is built from TRBV5-1 and TRBJ2-7, with D possibly matching TRBD1 (6 bases). Germline values: CDR1 SGHRS, CDR2 YFSETQ. The V gene lost 2 bases and the J gene lost 1 base, with 10 bases spanning the gap. The CDR3 is 14 residues long. CDR3 region: CASSFHRESYEQYF. CDR3 coding DNA: TGCGCCAGCAGCTTCCACAGGGAGTCCTACGAGCAGTACTTC.

This clonotype was counted a few times. Relative to the germline gene, one junction end is altered; a read error may explain this. V and J are TRBV7-2 and TRBJ2-1; D uncertain. This CDR3 has 13 amino acids. The germline gives CDR1 SGHTA, CDR2 FQGNSA. The CDR3 DNA reads as TGTGCCAGCACCTTAGGTATATACAATGAGCAGTTCTTC. This gives the protein CASTLGIYNEQFF.

V and J are TRBV7-2 and TRBJ2-7; TRBD2 might be the D (6 bases). The CDR3 consists of 14 residues. V shed 5 bases and J shed 2 bases, with 13 bases lying between them. The V gene's germline CDR1 is SGHTA and CDR2 FQGNSA. The DNA for the CDR3 is TGTGCCAGCAGCCCGGCGGGGACCGCCTACGAGCAGTACTTC. Protein product: CASSPAGTAYEQYF.

This clonotype has a single count. The gene calls are TRBV4-3 and TRBJ1-3, with 7 positions matching TRBD1. V shed 3 bases, J shed 0 bases, and the junction held 5 bases outside the gene matches. The CDR3 runs to 16 residues. The germline V gene has CDR1 LGHNA and CDR2 YSLEER. For the CDR3, the DNA is TGCGCCAGCAGCCATAGACAGGGAACCTCTGGAAACACCATATATTTT. It codes for CASSHRQGTSGNTIYF.

The CDR3 nucleotides read TGCAGCGTCCAGGTTGGGGGGGATGGCTACACCTTC. The encoded protein is CSVQVGGDGYTF. The V gene is TRBV29-1, the J gene TRBJ1-2; TRBD1 might be the D (5 bases). The germline CDR1 and CDR2 sequences are SQVTM and ANQGSEA. There are 12 residues in the CDR3. V was pared by 6 bases and J by 6 bases, with 14 bases between.

J is TRBJ2-1 and V is TRBV28; 7 nucleotides agree with TRBD2. V was clipped by 10 bases and J by 1 base; unmatched bases: 10. The germline V gene encodes CDR1 MDHEN and CDR2 SYDVKM. CDR3 size: 15 residues. The CDR3 DNA reads as TGTGCCATAGTGGAGGGCGGGAGTTCCTACAATGAGCAGTTCTTC. Amino acid sequence: CAIVEGGSSYNEQFF.

Points on this clonotype: Possible read error: a much larger clone is one base away. The chain is built from TRBV6-5 and TRBJ2-7, with D tentatively TRBD1 (6 bases). V lost 6 bases and J 7 bases, leaving 25 bases between the germline ends. From germline, CDR1 is MNHEY and CDR2 SVGAGI. CDR3 length: 16 residues. The DNA of the CDR3 is TGTGCCAGCAGACCCGGACAGACACAGACCTACAATGAGCAGTACTTC. This codes for CASRPGQTQTYNEQYF.

This clonotype was picked up a small number of times. The chain recombines TRBV5-1 with TRBJ2-7; D may be TRBD1 or TRBD2 (5 bases each). Trimming pared 4 bases from V and 5 bases from J, leaving 10 bases between. The CDR3 runs 12 residues. Germline CDR1 SGHRS, CDR2 YFSETQ. Written as DNA, the CDR3 is TGCGCCAGCAGCCTCGGGACCCACGAGCAGTACTTC. Amino acids: CASSLGTHEQYF. The full variable domain, with the rest looked up from reference TRBV5-1 and TRBJ2-7, is KAGVTQTPRYLIKTRGQQVTLSCSPISGHRSVSWYQQTPGQGLQFLFEYFSETQRNKGNFPGRFSGRQFSNSRSEMNVSTLELGDSALYLCASSLGTHEQYFGPGTRLTVT.

This clonotype was seen a handful of times. The chain couples TRBV28 to TRBJ2-1; D uncertain. This CDR3 comprises 12 residues. The germline V and J ends were trimmed by 2 bases and 8 bases, with 7 bases remaining between them. From germline, CDR1 is MDHEN and CDR2 SYDVKM. The CDR3, as DNA: TGTGCCAGCAGTTTACTTTTCGATGAGCAGTTCTTC. Encoded protein: CASSLLFDEQFF. Based on the CDR3 plus reference TRBV28 and TRBJ2-1, the full variable domain is DVKVTQSSRYLVKRTGEKVFLECVQDMDHENMFWYRQDPGLGLRLIYFSYDVKMKEKGDIPEGYSVSREKKERFSLILESASTNQTSMYLCASSLLFDEQFFGPGTRLTVL.

Only a few counts were recorded for this clonotype. This chain connects TRBV5-1 to TRBJ1-1; no clear D. Germline lookup yields CDR1 SGHRS and CDR2 YFSETQ. Trimming left V 0 bases short and J 0 bases short, with 9 bases between. The CDR3 sequence is 15 residues long. The CDR3 reads CASSLAGGMNTEAFF. The CDR3 DNA is TGCGCCAGCAGCTTGGCCGGTGGGATGAACACTGAAGCTTTCTTT.

The chain uses TRBV28 and TRBJ2-1, with D possibly being TRBD2 (7 bases). The CDR3 covers 15 residues. V was shortened by 6 bases and J by 10 bases, with 22 bases between the two germline ends. The germline V gene encodes CDR1 MDHEN and CDR2 SYDVKM. This chain's CDR3 is CASRPAGEGGNEQFF. CDR3 nucleotide sequence: TGTGCCAGCAGACCCGCGGGGGAGGGGGGTAACGAGCAGTTCTTC. The variable domain in full, with the rest retrieved from reference TRBV28 and TRBJ2-1, is DVKVTQSSRYLVKRTGEKVFLECVQDMDHENMFWYRQDPGLGLRLIYFSYDVKMKEKGDIPEGYSVSREKKERFSLILESASTNQTSMYLCASRPAGEGGNEQFFGPGTRLTVL.

On this clonotype: A much more abundant neighbour one base away suggests this may be a read error. J is TRBJ1-6 and V is TRBV7-2; a possible D gene is TRBD1 (6 bases). Per germline, CDR1 SGHTA and CDR2 FQGNSA. This CDR3 has 16 residues. CDR3 nucleotides: TGTGCCAGCAGCTCTAAAAGGACAGCATATAGTTCACCCCTCCACTTT. This translates into CASSSKRTAYSSPLHF.

The chain links TRBV5-6 to TRBJ2-1; D is tentatively TRBD1 or TRBD2 (5 bases each). Germline V lookup: CDR1 SGHDT, CDR2 YYEEEE. Trimming removed 3 bases from V and 7 bases from J, with 23 bases in between. CDR3 length equals 17 residues. DNA of the CDR3: TGTGCCAGCAGCTATCTAACGGACACCCGGGGTGAGAATGAGCAGTTCTTC. Residues: CASSYLTDTRGENEQFF.

The chain couples TRBV7-9 to TRBJ2-3; possibly TRBD2 for D (5 bases). Deletions cut 3 bases from V and 0 bases from J, with 7 bases between. CDR1 is SEHNR, CDR2 FQNEAQ, per germline (reference sequence). The CDR3 spans 14 residues. CDR3: CASSFGMSTDTQYF. For the CDR3, the DNA is TGTGCCAGCAGCTTCGGGATGAGCACAGATACGCAGTATTTT.

This clonotype was detected only a few times. This chain links TRBV6-5 with TRBJ1-2; 8 bases match TRBD1. Germline V lookup: CDR1 MNHEY, CDR2 SVGAGI. Unmatched junction bases numbered 9, after V lost 2 bases and J lost 4 bases. The CDR3 has 16 amino acids. The CDR3 DNA follows: TGTGCCAGCAGTTACGAGTCGGACAGGGCGACCTATGGCTACACCTTC. It yields the protein CASSYESDRATYGYTF.

The rearrangement links TRBV3-1 to TRBJ1-4; D is possibly TRBD1 (6 bases). Germline values: CDR1 LGHDT, CDR2 YNNKEL (reference sequence). Trimming shortened V by 4 bases and J by 11 bases, and 14 bases separated the two germline ends. The CDR3 consists of 13 residues. CDR3 sequence reads: CASSRWQGHKLFF. CDR3 DNA: TGTGCCAGCAGCCGGTGGCAGGGACATAAACTGTTTTTT.

The V call is TRBV2, the J call TRBJ2-7, with D maybe TRBD1 (5 bases). Trimming removed 2 bases at V and 2 bases at J, with 16 bases between. The CDR3 has 16 residues. Germline loops: CDR1 SNHLY, CDR2 FYNNEI. The CDR3 coding sequence is TGTGCCAGCAGTGAAAGGATCAGGGTAGGGCCCTACGAGCAGTACTTC. It encodes CASSERIRVGPYEQYF. The full variable domain, in which reference TRBV2 and TRBJ2-7 provide the parts outside the CDR3, is EPEVTQTPSHQVTQMGQEVILRCVPISNHLYFYWYRQILGQKVEFLVSFYNNEISEKSEIFDDQFSVERPDGSNFTLKIRSTKLEDSAMYFCASSERIRVGPYEQYFGPGTRLTVT.

This clonotype was detected only a few times. A read error may be the cause here, since a much bigger clone is one base away. This sequence joins TRBV27 and TRBJ1-5; TRBD1 matches at 7 bases. Germline assignment: CDR1 MNHEY and CDR2 SMNVEV (reference sequence). The V and J ends lost 6 bases and 6 bases, in that order; junction bases with no gene match: 5. The CDR3 sequence is 13 residues long. The CDR3 spells CASSATGFQPQHF. The CDR3 bases are TGTGCCAGCAGCGCGACAGGGTTTCAGCCCCAGCATTTT.

In the case of this clonotype: Germline and junction disagree at one end, which may indicate a read error. The chain carries TRBV6-2 or TRBV6-3 and TRBJ2-4, with D perhaps matching TRBD1 or TRBD2 (5 bases each). The CDR3 extends over 15 amino acids. The germline gives CDR1 MNHEY, CDR2 SVGEGT. The CDR3: CASRGDGVIGYGQYF. CDR3 DNA sequence: TGTGCCAGCAGGGGGGACGGAGTAATTGGCTACGGGCAGTACTTT.